The present T cell receptor (beta chain) was sequenced within a study of blood T cell repertoires in COVID-19. Turning to the study itself: T cells, B-cell-depleted T cells, or PBMCs supplied cDNA or gDNA.

The protocol was immunoSEQ multiplex PCR, while the TCRdb copy is restricted to in-frame clones and leaves out a portion. This table has about 400,000 clones, roughly nine tenths appearing once. Living in under 30 US areas, the participants were between 18 and 89 years of age. This receptor was taken from a woman between 25 and 40 years old who had recovered from COVID-19. Sample: PBMCs or T cells enriched from blood (not recorded which).

CDR3 residues: CASSFGTGFGYTF. CDR3 nucleotides: TGTGCCAGCAGTTTTGGGACAGGGTTTGGCTACACCTTC. The V and J genes are TRBV27 and TRBJ1-2; 9 nucleotides agree with TRBD1. CDR3 size: 13 residues. J gave up 7 bases and V 3 bases, and 3 bases lay outside the gene matches. CDR1 is MNHEY and CDR2 is SMNVEV in the germline V gene (reference sequence).